This T cell receptor (beta chain) was identified during a study of blood T cell repertoires in COVID-19. Study background: There were acute and convalescent COVID-19 samples, and they came from the United States, Italy and Spain. PBMCs, B-cell-depleted T cells, or T cells provided the cDNA or gDNA that made up the material.

Original methodology: Amplification of reference gene primers provided the estimated nucleated cell counts. The method was immunoSEQ multiplex PCR; TCRdb's version includes in-frame clones alone and lacks a portion of them. V and J calls and clone size follow that table, whereas D and trimming were derived from the DNA. The table has approximately 190,000 clones, almost 80% seen once. The CDR3 contains 15 residues. The germline gives CDR1 SGHVT, CDR2 SQSDAQ. Trimming shortened V by 5 bases and J by 5 bases, and 19 bases separated the two germline ends. The V call is TRBV7-4, the J call TRBJ2-7; the D gene is possibly TRBD2 (7 bases). This receptor was identified in a man in his 60s with active or convalescent COVID-19. The sample taken for sequencing was peripheral blood. CDR3 sequence (DNA): TGTGCCAGCAGCCTCCCCGGGGGGCGAATAAACGAGCAGTACTTC. It is translated as CASSLPGGRINEQYF.